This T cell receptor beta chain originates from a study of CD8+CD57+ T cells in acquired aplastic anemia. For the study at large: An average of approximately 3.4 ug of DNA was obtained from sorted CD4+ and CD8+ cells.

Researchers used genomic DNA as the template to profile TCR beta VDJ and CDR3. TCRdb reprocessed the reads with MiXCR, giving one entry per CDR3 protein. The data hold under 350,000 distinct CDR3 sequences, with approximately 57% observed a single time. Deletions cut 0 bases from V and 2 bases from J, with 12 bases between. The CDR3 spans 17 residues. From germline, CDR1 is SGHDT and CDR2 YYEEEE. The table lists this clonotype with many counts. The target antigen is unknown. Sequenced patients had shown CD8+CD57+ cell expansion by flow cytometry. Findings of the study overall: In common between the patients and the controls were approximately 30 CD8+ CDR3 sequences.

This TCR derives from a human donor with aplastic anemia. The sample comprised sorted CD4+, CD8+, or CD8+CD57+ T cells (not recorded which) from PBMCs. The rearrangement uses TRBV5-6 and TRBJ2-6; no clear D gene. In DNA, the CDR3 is TGTGCCAGCAGCTTGGTGGTCATTAGGACTGGGGCCAACGTCCTGACTTTC. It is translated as CASSLVVIRTGANVLTF. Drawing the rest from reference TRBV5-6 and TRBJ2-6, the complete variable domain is DAGVTQSPTHLIKTRGQQVTLRCSPKSGHDTVSWYQQALGQGPQFIFQYYEEEERQRGNFPDRFSGHQFPNYSSELNVNALLLGDSALYLCASSLVVIRTGANVLTFGAGSRLTVL.